This T cell receptor beta chain was obtained from a study of cytomegalovirus exposure and HLA in healthy donors. Study-level findings and limits: TCR beta V- and J-gene trimming was later associated with a missense DCLRE1C variant.

For this clone: Its cognate antigen is unknown.

The PCR ran on 60 Vbeta and 13 Jbeta primers. Profiling relied on immunoSEQ multiplex PCR, and the TCRdb table lists in-frame clones only, not all of them. The data contain approximately 190,000 clones, around 83% of them seen just once; the ten biggest clones take up roughly 1.6%. Germline loops: CDR1 GTSNPN, CDR2 SVGIG (reference sequence). The V and J ends lost 4 bases and 7 bases, in that order; junction bases with no gene match: 1. CDR3 size: 11 residues. The gene calls are TRBV30 and TRBJ2-1; 7 nucleotides agree with TRBD2. What was sequenced was PBMCs. The sequence came from a woman aged 18-35 years in good health and CMV-seronegative. The CDR3 reads CAWNGGNEQFF. The CDR3 nucleotides read TGTGCCTGGAACGGGGGGAATGAGCAGTTCTTC. The variable domain in full, with the rest retrieved from reference TRBV30 and TRBJ2-1, is SQTIHQWPATLVQPVGSPLSLECTVEGTSNPNLYWYRQAAGRGLQLLFYSVGIGQISSEVPQNLSASRPQDRQFILSSKKLLLSDSGFYLCAWNGGNEQFFGPGTRLTVL.